The 22 T cell receptor beta chains below were found in one sample sequenced in a study of blood T cell repertoires in COVID-19. The assay was immunoSEQ multiplex PCR, and TCRdb's table has in-frame clones only and misses some. The top ten hold roughly 4.8% of the sample, which has some 74,000 clones, 70% to 90% seen once. Sequenced: peripheral blood. These receptor sequences come from a woman older than 75 with active or convalescent COVID-19.

The chain links TRBV27 to TRBJ2-7; D uncertain. Germline CDR1 and CDR2: MNHEY and SMNVEV (reference sequence). V was clipped by 5 bases and J by 0 bases, with 17 bases between them. The CDR3 spans 16 residues. Here the CDR3 reads CASSTTGSQSSYEQYF. The CDR3 region has the DNA TGTGCCAGCAGTACGACCGGGTCCCAAAGCTCCTACGAGCAGTACTTC.

This chain links TRBV30 with TRBJ2-2; D unresolved. V shed 2 bases and J shed 8 bases, with 9 bases lying between them. The CDR3 contains 12 residues. Per the germline V gene, CDR1 is GTSNPN and CDR2 is SVGIG (reference sequence). The CDR3 DNA reads as TGTGCCTGGAGTACCACTGATGGGGAGCTGTTTTTT. Amino acids: CAWSTTDGELFF.

The CDR3 DNA sequence: TGTGCCAGCAGCCAACGGGACTCGCCCTACAATGAGCAGTTCTTC. Translated: CASSQRDSPYNEQFF. This chain uses TRBV7-3 with TRBJ2-1; D perhaps matches TRBD2 (6 bases). The CDR3 sequence is 15 residues long. Deletions cut 5 bases from V and 2 bases from J, with 13 bases between. Germline CDR1 SGHTA, CDR2 FQGTGA.

This clone appeared a single time. The rearrangement joins TRBV19 to TRBJ2-7; 8 bases agree with TRBD1. There are 13 residues in the CDR3. The ends lost 8 bases at V and 6 bases at J; junction bases unmatched: 9. CDR1 is LNHDA, CDR2 SQIVND, per germline (reference sequence). The CDR3 reads CASRETGALEQYF. CDR3 in DNA: TGTGCCAGTCGGGAGACAGGGGCTCTCGAGCAGTACTTC.

V gene TRBV7-9 combines with J gene TRBJ1-3, with no clear D. Germline CDR1 reads SEHNR; CDR2 reads FQNEAQ (reference sequence). The V gene lost 5 bases and the J gene lost 2 bases, with 7 bases spanning the gap. The CDR3 extends over 13 amino acids. The DNA for the CDR3 is TGTGCCAGCAGCCCCGGGACTGGAAACACCATATATTTT. As protein: CASSPGTGNTIYF.

The V gene is TRBV7-2, the J gene TRBJ1-1; tentative D call: TRBD1 (5 bases). The CDR3 spans 14 residues. V was trimmed by 5 bases and J by 5 bases, leaving 15 bases between them. The germline V gene encodes CDR1 SGHTA and CDR2 FQGNSA. The CDR3 DNA reads as TGTGCCAGCAGCCCGGATGGGGGGGGGACTGAAGCTTTCTTT. Translation: CASSPDGGGTEAFF.

The genes are TRBV28 and TRBJ1-3, with D perhaps TRBD1 (6 bases). There are 15 residues in the CDR3. The V gene lost 5 bases and the J gene lost 3 bases, with 14 bases spanning the gap. Germline loops: CDR1 MDHEN, CDR2 SYDVKM. CDR3 nucleotides: TGTGCCAGCAGTCCCCCCCCAGGGGATGGAAACACCATATATTTT. It codes for CASSPPPGDGNTIYF.

The chain is built from TRBV6-2 or TRBV6-3 and TRBJ1-1; no clear D gene. V was clipped by 6 bases and J by 3 bases, with 8 bases between them. Germline-derived CDR1 and CDR2 are MNHEY and SVGEGT. The CDR3 covers 12 residues. CDR3: CASSVEDTEAFF. In DNA, the CDR3 is TGTGCCAGCAGCGTGGAGGACACTGAAGCTTTCTTT.

The chain uses TRBV4-1 and TRBJ1-5, with D unclear. Trimming took off 3 bases at V and 0 bases at J, with 9 bases between the two ends. This CDR3 comprises 15 residues. CDR1 MGHRA and CDR2 YSYEKL come from the germline V gene. The CDR3 spells CASSQGPYSNQPQHF. Here the CDR3 DNA reads TGCGCCAGCAGCCAGGGCCCTTATAGCAATCAGCCCCAGCATTTT.

The chain is built from TRBV5-1 and TRBJ1-1; 8 positions match TRBD1. With V trimmed by 5 bases and J by 2 bases, 8 bases remained unmatched. CDR3 length: 15 amino acids. Germline assignment: CDR1 SGHRS and CDR2 YFSETQ. Written as DNA, the CDR3 is TGCGCCAGCAGTCCCGATGGACAGGGCAACACTGAAGCTTTCTTT. This translates into CASSPDGQGNTEAFF.

The chain has TRBV4-3 and TRBJ2-1; 7 positions agree with TRBD1. Per germline, CDR1 LGHNA and CDR2 YSLEER. There are 13 residues in the CDR3. J was trimmed by 10 bases and V by 2 bases; bases with no gene match: 5. CDR3 loop: CASSQSTGVEQFF. CDR3 nucleotides: TGCGCCAGCAGCCAAAGTACAGGGGTCGAGCAGTTCTTC.

The chain recombines TRBV28 with TRBJ1-5; D uncertain. V lost 3 bases and J 0 bases, leaving 6 bases between the germline ends. The CDR3 length is 14 residues. Germline lookup yields CDR1 MDHEN and CDR2 SYDVKM. CDR3 protein: CASSFPLSNQPQHF. The CDR3, as DNA: TGTGCCAGCAGTTTTCCCCTTAGCAATCAGCCCCAGCATTTT.

The V call is TRBV10-3, the J call TRBJ1-2; the match to TRBD1 covers 10 bases. The CDR3 spans 15 residues. The germline V gene encodes CDR1 ENHRY and CDR2 SYGVKD. V was pared by 3 bases and J by 8 bases, with 9 bases of the junction left unmatched. This chain's CDR3 is CAISDSGTGVFGYTF. CDR3 nucleotide sequence: TGTGCCATCAGTGACAGTGGGACAGGGGTTTTCGGCTACACCTTC.

The sample holds a few counts of this clone. The rearrangement uses TRBV7-9 and TRBJ2-1; 14 nucleotides align to TRBD2. CDR1 is SEHNR and CDR2 is FQNEAQ in the germline V gene (reference sequence). CDR3 length equals 16 residues. V gave up 5 bases and J gave up 7 bases; unmatched junction bases: 7. The CDR3 DNA is TGTGCCAGCAGCCCCCGGACTAGCGGGAGGAGAAATGAGCAGTTCTTC. As protein: CASSPRTSGRRNEQFF. The full variable domain, in which reference TRBV7-9 and TRBJ2-1 provide the parts outside the CDR3, is DTGVSQNPRHKITKRGQNVTFRCDPISEHNRLYWYRQTLGQGPEFLTYFQNEAQLEKSRLLSDRFSAERPKGSFSTLEIQRTEQGDSAMYLCASSPRTSGRRNEQFFGPGTRLTVL.

This chain uses TRBV5-4 with TRBJ2-2; 7 bases align to TRBD2. Trimming at V came to 7 bases and at J to 4 bases, leaving 7 bases not matched to a gene. The CDR3 consists of 14 residues. Germline CDR1 is SGHNT and CDR2 is YYREEE (reference sequence). The CDR3, as DNA: TGTGCCAGCGGACTAGTGGGGACCACCGGGGAGCTGTTTTTT. It yields the protein CASGLVGTTGELFF.

The gene calls are TRBV6-2 or TRBV6-3 and TRBJ1-5; D gene ambiguous. The ends were cut back, 1 base at V and 3 bases at J, with 7 bases in the middle. Germline CDR1 is MNHEY and CDR2 is SVGEGT. The CDR3 extends over 14 amino acids. In nucleotides, the CDR3 is TGTGCCAGCAGTTACTTCGGACTCAATCAGCCCCAGCATTTT. Translation: CASSYFGLNQPQHF.

In nucleotides, the CDR3 is TGTGCCAGCAGTCATCGGACAGGGGGCTCTGAAAAACTGTTTTTT. Translation: CASSHRTGGSEKLFF. The chain carries TRBV6-2 or TRBV6-3 and TRBJ1-4; 11 bases line up with TRBD1. Looked up from germline, CDR1 is MNHEY and CDR2 is SVGEGT. V shed 5 bases and J 7 bases; nucleotides not matched to a gene: 6. CDR3 length: 15 amino acids.

The rearrangement uses TRBV29-1 and TRBJ1-3; D unclear. This CDR3 region has 13 residues. Germline assignment: CDR1 SQVTM and CDR2 ANQGSEA. V lost 4 bases and J 0 bases, leaving 7 bases between the germline ends. The CDR3 DNA reads as TGCAGCGTTGCTTGGAGCTCTGGAAACACCATATATTTT. Translating gives CSVAWSSGNTIYF.

By share, this clone ranks as medium-sized. This chain connects TRBV25-1 to TRBJ1-3; weak D call: TRBD1 (6 bases). CDR1 and CDR2 from the germline V gene are MGHDK and SYGVNS. CDR3 length: 13 residues. The CDR3 DNA is TGTGGGGGCCGTATGGACAGACGAAACACCATATATTTT. Translating it yields CGGRMDRRNTIYF.

The chain links TRBV3-1 (or the pseudogene TRBV3-2) to TRBJ2-2; 12 positions match TRBD2. The CDR3 extends over 18 amino acids. With 1 base clipped from V and 4 bases from J, the junction kept 7 bases outside the gene matches. CDR1 is LGHDT and CDR2 is YNNKEL in the germline V gene (reference sequence). The CDR3 loop is CASSQGGLAGGPTGELFF. The CDR3 nucleotides are TGTGCCAGCAGCCAAGGCGGGCTAGCGGGGGGGCCCACCGGGGAGCTGTTTTTT.

With respect to this clone: One junction end does not reproduce the germline sequence, and a read error may be involved. The chain has TRBV7-9 and TRBJ2-4, with 7 bases matching TRBD2. Germline V gene lookup returns CDR1 SEHNR and CDR2 FQNEAQ (reference sequence). The CDR3 covers 12 residues. Written as DNA, the CDR3 is TGTGCCAGCAGCTTAGCTGGCGGGGGAGCTTTCTTC. It codes for CASSLAGGGAFF.

The genes are TRBV9 and TRBJ2-5, with no clear D. Looked up from germline, CDR1 is SGDLS and CDR2 is YYNGEE. Trimming shortened V by 0 bases and J by 1 base, and 10 bases separated the two germline ends. This CDR3 is built from 15 residues. The CDR3 loop reads CASSVGPGSQETQYF. DNA for the CDR3: TGTGCCAGCAGCGTAGGACCGGGTTCCCAAGAGACCCAGTACTTC.